The 2 T cell receptor beta chains below come from one sample, sequenced in a study of OX40 agonist ivuxolimab in advanced cancers. Libraries were prepared by immunoSEQ multiplex PCR; TCRdb keeps only in-frame clonotypes and omits some of them. Among about 27,000 clones listed, almost 90% were seen once. Sequenced here: CD4+ or CD8+ T cells sorted from blood, sampled in a trial of the OX40 agonist ivuxolimab. These TCRs come from an adult with an advanced solid tumor such as melanoma, head and neck, liver or kidney cancer.

This clone was seen a handful of times. The chain couples TRBV11-2 to TRBJ2-7, with 7 bases that match TRBD2. V lost 5 bases, J lost 3 bases, and 13 bases stayed unmatched. Per the germline V gene, CDR1 is SGHAT and CDR2 is FQNNGV. The CDR3 length is 16 residues. CDR3 sequence reads: CASSGGVASGIYEQYF. The CDR3 DNA sequence: TGTGCCAGCAGCGGGGGAGTGGCTAGCGGTATCTACGAGCAGTACTTC.

This sequence joins TRBV9 and TRBJ1-1; weak D call: TRBD1 (6 bases). CDR1 SGDLS and CDR2 YYNGEE come from the germline V gene. With 0 bases removed from V and 5 bases from J, the gap between germline ends came to 8 bases. There are 13 residues in the CDR3. DNA for the CDR3: TGTGCCAGCAGCGTAGGGGGGCGGACTGAAGCTTTCTTT. Residues: CASSVGGRTEAFF. The full variable domain, its missing parts supplied by reference TRBV9 and TRBJ1-1, is DSGVTQTPKHLITATGQRVTLRCSPRSGDLSVYWYQQSLDQGLQFLIQYYNGEERAKGNILERFSAQQFPDLHSELNLSSLELGDSALYFCASSVGGRTEAFFGQGTRLTVV.